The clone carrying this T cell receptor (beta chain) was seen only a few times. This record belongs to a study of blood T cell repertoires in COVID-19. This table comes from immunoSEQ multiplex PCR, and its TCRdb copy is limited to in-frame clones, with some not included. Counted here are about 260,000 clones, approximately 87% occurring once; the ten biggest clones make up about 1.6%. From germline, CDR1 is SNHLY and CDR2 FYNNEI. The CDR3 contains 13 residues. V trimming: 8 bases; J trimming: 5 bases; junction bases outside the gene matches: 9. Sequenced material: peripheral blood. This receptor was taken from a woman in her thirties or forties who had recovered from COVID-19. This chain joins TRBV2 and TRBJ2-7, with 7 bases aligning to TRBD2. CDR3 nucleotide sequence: TGTGCCAGCGGGAGGGGAATAACGAACGAGCAGTACTTC. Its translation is CASGRGITNEQYF.